This T cell receptor (beta chain) was sequenced during a study of blood T cell repertoires in COVID-19. The overall study: COVID-19 samples from acute and convalescent phases originated in the United States, Italy and Spain. T cells, B-cell-depleted T cells, or PBMCs provided the cDNA or gDNA that served as material.

The assay was immunoSEQ multiplex PCR, and TCRdb's table has in-frame clones only and misses some. The table lists about 73,000 clones, 80% to 85% of them singletons. V was pared by 0 bases and J by 1 base, with 4 bases of the junction left unmatched. CDR1 and CDR2 from the germline V gene are SGHRS and YFSETQ. This CDR3 contains 16 residues. The sequenced sample consisted of peripheral blood. The chain carries TRBV5-1 and TRBJ2-3, with 8 bases identical to TRBD2. The TCR comes from a human donor in a cohort sampled during active COVID-19. The CDR3 is CASSLGSSGGTDTQYF. CDR3 sequence (DNA): TGCGCCAGCAGCTTGGGTAGTAGCGGGGGCACAGATACGCAGTATTTT.